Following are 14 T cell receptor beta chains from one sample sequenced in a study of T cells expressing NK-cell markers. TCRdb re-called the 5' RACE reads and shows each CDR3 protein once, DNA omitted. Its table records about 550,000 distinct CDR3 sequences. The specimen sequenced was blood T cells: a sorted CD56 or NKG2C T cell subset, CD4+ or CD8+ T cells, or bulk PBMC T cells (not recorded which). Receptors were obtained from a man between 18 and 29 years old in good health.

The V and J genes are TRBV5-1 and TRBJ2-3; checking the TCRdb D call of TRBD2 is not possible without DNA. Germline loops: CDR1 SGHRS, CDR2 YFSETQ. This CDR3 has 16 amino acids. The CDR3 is CASSPMASGNADTQYF.

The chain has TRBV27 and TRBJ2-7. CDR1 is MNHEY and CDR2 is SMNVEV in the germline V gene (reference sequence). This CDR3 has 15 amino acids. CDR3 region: CASSPLGSTTYEQYF.

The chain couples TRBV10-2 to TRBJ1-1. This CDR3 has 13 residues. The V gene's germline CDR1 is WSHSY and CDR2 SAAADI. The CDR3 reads CASSEKPHGEAFF.

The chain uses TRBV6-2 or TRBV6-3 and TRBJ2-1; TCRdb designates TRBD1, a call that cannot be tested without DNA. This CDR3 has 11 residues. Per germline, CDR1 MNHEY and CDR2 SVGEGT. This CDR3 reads CASTGLGEQFF.

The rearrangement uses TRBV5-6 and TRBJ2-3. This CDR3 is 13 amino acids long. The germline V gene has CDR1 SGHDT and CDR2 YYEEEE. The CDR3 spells CASSSDNRDTQYF.

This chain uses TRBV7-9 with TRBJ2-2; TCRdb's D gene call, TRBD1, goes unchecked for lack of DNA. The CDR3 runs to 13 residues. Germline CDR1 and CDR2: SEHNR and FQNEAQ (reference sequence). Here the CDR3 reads CASNKRGHGELFF.

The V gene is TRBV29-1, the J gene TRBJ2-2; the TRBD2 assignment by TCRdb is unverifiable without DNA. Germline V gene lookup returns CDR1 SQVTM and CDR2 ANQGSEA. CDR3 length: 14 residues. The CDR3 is CSVIGLANTGELFF.

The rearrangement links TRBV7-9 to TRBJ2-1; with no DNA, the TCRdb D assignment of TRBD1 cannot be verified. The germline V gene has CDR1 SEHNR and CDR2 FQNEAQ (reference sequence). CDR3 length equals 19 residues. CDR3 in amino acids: CASSPARVDRGRNYNEQFF. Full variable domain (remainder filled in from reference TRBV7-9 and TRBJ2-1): DTGVSQNPRHKITKRGQNVTFRCDPISEHNRLYWYRQTLGQGPEFLTYFQNEAQLEKSRLLSDRFSAERPKGSFSTLEIQRTEQGDSAMYLCASSPARVDRGRNYNEQFFGPGTRLTVL.

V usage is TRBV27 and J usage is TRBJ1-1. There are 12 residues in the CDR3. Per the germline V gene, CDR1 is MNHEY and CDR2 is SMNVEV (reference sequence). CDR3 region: CASSLPGLDVFF.

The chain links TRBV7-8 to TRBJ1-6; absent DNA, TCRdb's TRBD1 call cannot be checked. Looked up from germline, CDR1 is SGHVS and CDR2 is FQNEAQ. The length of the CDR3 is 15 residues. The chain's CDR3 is CASSPRTGGGSPLHF.

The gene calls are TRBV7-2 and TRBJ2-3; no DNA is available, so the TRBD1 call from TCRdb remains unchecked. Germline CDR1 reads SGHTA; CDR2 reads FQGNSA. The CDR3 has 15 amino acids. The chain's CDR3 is CASSYRAGGRDTQYF. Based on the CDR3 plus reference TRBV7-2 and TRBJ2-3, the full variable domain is GAGVSQSPSNKVTEKGKDVELRCDPISGHTALYWYRQSLGQGLEFLIYFQGNSAPDKSGLPSDRFSAERTGGSVSTLTIQRTQQEDSAVYLCASSYRAGGRDTQYFGPGTRLTVL.

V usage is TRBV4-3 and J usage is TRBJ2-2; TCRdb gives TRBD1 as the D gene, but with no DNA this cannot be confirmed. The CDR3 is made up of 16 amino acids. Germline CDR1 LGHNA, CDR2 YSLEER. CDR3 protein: CASSQVGQANTGELFF.

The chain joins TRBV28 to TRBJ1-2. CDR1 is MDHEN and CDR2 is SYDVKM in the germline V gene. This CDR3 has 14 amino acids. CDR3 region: CASSPSALNYGYTF.

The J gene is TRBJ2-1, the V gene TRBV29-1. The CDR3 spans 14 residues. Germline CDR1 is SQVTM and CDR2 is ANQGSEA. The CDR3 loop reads CSVPVGFSVAEQFF.